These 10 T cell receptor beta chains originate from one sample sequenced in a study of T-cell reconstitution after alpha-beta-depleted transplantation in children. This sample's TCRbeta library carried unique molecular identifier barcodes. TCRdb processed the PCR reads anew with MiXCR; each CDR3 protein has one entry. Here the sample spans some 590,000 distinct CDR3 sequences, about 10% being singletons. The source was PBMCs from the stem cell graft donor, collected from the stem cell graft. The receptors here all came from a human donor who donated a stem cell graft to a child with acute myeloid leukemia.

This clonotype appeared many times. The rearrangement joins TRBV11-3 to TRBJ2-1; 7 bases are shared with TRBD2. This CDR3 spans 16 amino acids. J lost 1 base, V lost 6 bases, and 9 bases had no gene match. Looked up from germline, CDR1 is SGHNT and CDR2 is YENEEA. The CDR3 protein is CASSNGGGTSYNEQFF. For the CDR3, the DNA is TGTGCCAGCAGTAATGGGGGGGGTACATCCTACAATGAGCAGTTCTTC.

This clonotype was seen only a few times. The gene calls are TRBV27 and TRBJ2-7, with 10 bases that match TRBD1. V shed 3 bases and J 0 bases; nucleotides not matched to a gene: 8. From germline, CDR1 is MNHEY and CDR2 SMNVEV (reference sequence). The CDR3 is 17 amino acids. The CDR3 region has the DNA TGTGCCAGCAGTTTTAAGACGGGACAGGGGCACTCCTACGAGCAGTACTTC. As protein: CASSFKTGQGHSYEQYF.

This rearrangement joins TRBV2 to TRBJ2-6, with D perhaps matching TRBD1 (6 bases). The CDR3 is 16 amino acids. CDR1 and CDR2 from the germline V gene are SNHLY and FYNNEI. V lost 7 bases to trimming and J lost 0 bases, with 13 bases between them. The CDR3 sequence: CASMGGQSSGANVLTF. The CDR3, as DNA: TGTGCCAGCATGGGTGGACAGTCCTCTGGGGCCAACGTCCTGACTTTC. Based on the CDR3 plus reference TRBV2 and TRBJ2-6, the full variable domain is EPEVTQTPSHQVTQMGQEVILRCVPISNHLYFYWYRQILGQKVEFLVSFYNNEISEKSEIFDDQFSVERPDGSNFTLKIRSTKLEDSAMYFCASMGGQSSGANVLTFGAGSRLTVL.

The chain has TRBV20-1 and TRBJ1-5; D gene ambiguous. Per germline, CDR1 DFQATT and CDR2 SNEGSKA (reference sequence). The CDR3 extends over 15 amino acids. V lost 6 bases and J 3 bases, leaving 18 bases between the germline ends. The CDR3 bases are TGCAGTGCACAGATCGGGGTAGGACCCAATCAGCCCCAGCATTTT. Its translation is CSAQIGVGPNQPQHF.

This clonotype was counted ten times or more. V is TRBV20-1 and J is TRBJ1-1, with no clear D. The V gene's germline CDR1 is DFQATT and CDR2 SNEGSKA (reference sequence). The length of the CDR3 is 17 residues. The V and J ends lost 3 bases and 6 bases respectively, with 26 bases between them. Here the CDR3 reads CSARGRTLTSLAAEAFF. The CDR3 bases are TGCAGTGCTAGGGGCCGGACCCTAACCTCTTTGGCGGCTGAAGCTTTCTTT.

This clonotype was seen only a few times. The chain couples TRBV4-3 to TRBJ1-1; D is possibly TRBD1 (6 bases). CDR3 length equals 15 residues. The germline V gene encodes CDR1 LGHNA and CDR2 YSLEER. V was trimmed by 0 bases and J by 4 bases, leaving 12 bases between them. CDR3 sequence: CASSQDKGGFTEAFF. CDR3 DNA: TGCGCCAGCAGCCAAGATAAGGGGGGATTCACTGAAGCTTTCTTT.

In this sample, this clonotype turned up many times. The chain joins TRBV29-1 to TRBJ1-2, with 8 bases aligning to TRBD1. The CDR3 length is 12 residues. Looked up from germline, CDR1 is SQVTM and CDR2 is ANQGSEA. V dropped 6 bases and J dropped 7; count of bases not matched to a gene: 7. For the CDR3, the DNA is TGCAGCGTGGGTGGACAGGGCTCTGGCTACACCTTC. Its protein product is CSVGGQGSGYTF.

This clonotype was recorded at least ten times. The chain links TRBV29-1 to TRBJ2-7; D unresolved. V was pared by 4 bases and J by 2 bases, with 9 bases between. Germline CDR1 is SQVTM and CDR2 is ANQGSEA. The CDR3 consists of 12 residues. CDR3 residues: CSVVQTPYEQYF. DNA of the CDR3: TGCAGCGTTGTACAGACCCCCTACGAGCAGTACTTC.

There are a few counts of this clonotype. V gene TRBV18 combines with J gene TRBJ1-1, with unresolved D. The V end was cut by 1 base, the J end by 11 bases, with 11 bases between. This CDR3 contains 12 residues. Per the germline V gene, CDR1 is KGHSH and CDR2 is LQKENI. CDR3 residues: CASSPQKREAFF. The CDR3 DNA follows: TGTGCCAGCTCACCACAAAAGAGGGAGGCTTTCTTT.

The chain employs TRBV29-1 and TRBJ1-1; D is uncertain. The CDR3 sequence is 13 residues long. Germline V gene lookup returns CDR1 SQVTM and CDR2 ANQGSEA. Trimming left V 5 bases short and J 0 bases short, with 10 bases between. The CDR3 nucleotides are TGCAGCGTTCTGTTGGGCCTGAACACTGAAGCTTTCTTT. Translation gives CSVLLGLNTEAFF.